This entry is about one T cell receptor (beta chain). Its matching antigen is unknown. No treatment of any kind had been given to any patient before thyroid surgery. The data are from a study of metastatic and nonmetastatic thyroid tumors. The overall study: Malignant and benign thyroid patients had repertoires compared in peripheral blood and tumor or nodule tissue. Regarding the study as a whole: As reported, TCR beta diversity in blood and tumor was significantly higher in malignant thyroid tumors than in benign nodules.

V was shortened by 5 bases and J by 2 bases, with 9 bases between the two germline ends. Germline assignment: CDR1 MNHNS and CDR2 SASEGT. This CDR3 comprises 13 residues. As originally analysed: A distant-metastasis classifier for papillary thyroid cancer was built using CDR3 differences across clinicopathological groups. With MiXCR, TCRdb called clones anew from the PCR reads. The V and J calls come from TCRdb's annotation, not from the publication. Here the sample spans tens of thousands of clones, 24% being singletons. J is TRBJ1-2 and V is TRBV6-1; D is uncertain. The sequenced sample consisted of tumor tissue. This TCR was recovered from a female donor with papillary thyroid cancer or a benign thyroid nodule (not recorded which). Some clones in this sample may be carry-over from other donors' samples. CDR3 sequence: CASSSGFNYGYTF. The CDR3 DNA reads as TGTGCCAGCAGTTCCGGGTTCAACTATGGCTACACCTTC.